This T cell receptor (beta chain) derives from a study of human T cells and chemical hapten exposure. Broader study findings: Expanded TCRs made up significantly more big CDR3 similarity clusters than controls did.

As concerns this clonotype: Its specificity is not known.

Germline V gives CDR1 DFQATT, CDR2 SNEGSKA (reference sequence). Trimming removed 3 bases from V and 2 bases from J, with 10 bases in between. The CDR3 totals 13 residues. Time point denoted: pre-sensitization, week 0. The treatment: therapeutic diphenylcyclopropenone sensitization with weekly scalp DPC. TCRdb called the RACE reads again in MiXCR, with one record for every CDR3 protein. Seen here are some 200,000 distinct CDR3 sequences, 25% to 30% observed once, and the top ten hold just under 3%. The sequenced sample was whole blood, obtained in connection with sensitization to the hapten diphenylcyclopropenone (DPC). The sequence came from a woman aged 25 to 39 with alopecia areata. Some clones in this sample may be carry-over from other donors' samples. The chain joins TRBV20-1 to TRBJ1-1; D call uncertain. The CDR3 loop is CSARIWGNTEAFF. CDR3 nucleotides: TGCAGTGCTAGGATTTGGGGAAACACTGAAGCTTTCTTT.